This T cell receptor (beta chain) came from a study of blood T cells in healthy people across ages. Using a J-beta primer mix together with a sample-barcoded 5' primer, a second PCR was run for roughly 7 to 11 cycles. With 12 random nucleotides, a template-switch adaptor tagged each individual cDNA molecule. TCRdb reprocessed the 5' RACE reads with MiXCR, giving one entry per CDR3 protein. This table holds 1,500,000 or so distinct CDR3 sequences, approximately 43% found once. Germline CDR1 MRHNA, CDR2 SNTAGT. This CDR3 spans 15 amino acids. With 2 bases clipped from V and 7 bases from J, the junction kept 2 bases outside the gene matches.

The rearrangement links TRBV6-4 to TRBJ2-1; 13 bases are shared with TRBD2. The sample was blood. The origin of this receptor is a woman in her late teens or twenties in good health. CDR3 sequence (DNA): TGTGCCAGCAGTGACCAGACTAGCGGGAGGAATGAGCAGTTCTTC. Its protein is CASSDQTSGRNEQFF.